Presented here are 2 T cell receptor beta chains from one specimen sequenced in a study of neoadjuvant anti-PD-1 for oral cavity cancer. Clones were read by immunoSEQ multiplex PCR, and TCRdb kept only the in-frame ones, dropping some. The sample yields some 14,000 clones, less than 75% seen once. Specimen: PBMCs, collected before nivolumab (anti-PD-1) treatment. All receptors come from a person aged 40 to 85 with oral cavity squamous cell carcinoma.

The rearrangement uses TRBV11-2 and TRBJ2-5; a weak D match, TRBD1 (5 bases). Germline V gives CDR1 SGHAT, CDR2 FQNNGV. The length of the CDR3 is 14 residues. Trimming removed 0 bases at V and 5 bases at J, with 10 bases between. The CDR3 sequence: CASSLEQVGETQYF. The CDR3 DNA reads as TGTGCCAGCAGCTTAGAACAGGTCGGGGAGACCCAGTACTTC.

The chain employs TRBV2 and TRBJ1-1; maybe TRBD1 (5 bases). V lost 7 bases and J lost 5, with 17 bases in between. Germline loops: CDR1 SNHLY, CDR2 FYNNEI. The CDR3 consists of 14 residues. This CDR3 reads CASTRGGAGTEAFF. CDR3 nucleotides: TGTGCCAGCACTCGGGGTGGGGCGGGAACTGAAGCTTTCTTT.